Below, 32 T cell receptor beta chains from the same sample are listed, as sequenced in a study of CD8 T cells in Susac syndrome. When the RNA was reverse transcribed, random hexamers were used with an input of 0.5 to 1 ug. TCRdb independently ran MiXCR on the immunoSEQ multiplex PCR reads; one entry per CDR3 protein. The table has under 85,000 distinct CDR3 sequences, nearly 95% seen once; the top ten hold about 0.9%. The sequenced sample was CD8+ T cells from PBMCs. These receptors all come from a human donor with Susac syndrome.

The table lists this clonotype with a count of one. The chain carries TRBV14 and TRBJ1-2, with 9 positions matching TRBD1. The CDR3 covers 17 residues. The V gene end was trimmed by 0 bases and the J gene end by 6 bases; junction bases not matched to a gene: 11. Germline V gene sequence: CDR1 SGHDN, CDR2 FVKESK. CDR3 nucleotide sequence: TGTGCCAGCAGCCAAGATAGTGGGACAGGGCTGATTGATGGCTACACCTTC. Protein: CASSQDSGTGLIDGYTF.

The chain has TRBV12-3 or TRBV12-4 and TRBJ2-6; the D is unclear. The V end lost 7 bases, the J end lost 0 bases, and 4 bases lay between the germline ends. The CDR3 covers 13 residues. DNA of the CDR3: TGTGCCAGCACGAACTCTGGGGCCAACGTCCTGACTTTC. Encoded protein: CASTNSGANVLTF.

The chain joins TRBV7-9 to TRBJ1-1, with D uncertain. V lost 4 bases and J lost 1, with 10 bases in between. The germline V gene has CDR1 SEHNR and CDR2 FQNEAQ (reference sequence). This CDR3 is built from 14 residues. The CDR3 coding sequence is TGTGCCAGCAGCTCAGCCGTTACGAACACTGAAGCTTTCTTT. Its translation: CASSSAVTNTEAFF.

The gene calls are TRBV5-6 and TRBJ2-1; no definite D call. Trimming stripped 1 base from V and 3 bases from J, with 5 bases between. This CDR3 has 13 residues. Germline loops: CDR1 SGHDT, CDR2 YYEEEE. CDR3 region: CASSLLIYNEQFF. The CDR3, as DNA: TGTGCCAGCAGCTTGCTTATCTACAATGAGCAGTTCTTC.

In nucleotides, the CDR3 is TGTACCATCCCGACGGGGGAGGGCTATGGCTACACCTTC. It specifies CTIPTGEGYGYTF. The rearrangement joins TRBV12-3 or TRBV12-4 to TRBJ1-2; possibly TRBD1 for D (5 bases). This CDR3 comprises 13 residues.

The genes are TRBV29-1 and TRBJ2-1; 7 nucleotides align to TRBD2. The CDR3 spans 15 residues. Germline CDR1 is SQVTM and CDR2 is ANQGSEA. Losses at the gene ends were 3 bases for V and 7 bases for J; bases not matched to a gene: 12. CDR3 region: CSVEGLADGRNEQFF. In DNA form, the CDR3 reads TGCAGCGTTGAGGGGCTAGCGGATGGTAGGAATGAGCAGTTCTTC.

CDR3 in amino acids: CASSLGAWDSYNEQFF. The CDR3 bases are TGTGCCAGCAGCCTAGGGGCCTGGGACTCCTACAATGAGCAGTTCTTC. The genes are TRBV7-8 and TRBJ2-1, with a weak D call TRBD1 (5 bases). The length of the CDR3 is 16 residues. V lost 5 bases to trimming and J lost 0 bases, with 14 bases between them. CDR1 is SGHVS, CDR2 FQNEAQ, per germline.

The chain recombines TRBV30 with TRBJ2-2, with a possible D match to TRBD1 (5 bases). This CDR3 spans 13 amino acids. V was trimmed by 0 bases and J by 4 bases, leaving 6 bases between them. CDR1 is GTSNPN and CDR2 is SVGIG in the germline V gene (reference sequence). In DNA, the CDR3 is TGTGCCTGGAGTGTGACAGCCACCGGGGAGCTGTTTTTT. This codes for CAWSVTATGELFF.

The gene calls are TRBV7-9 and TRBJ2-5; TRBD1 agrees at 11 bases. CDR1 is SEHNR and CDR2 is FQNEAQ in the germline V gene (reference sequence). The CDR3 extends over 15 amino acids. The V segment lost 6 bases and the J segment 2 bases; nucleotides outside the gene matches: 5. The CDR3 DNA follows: TGTGCCAGCAGGCCCCGGGACAGGGGGCAAGAGACCCAGTACTTC. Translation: CASRPRDRGQETQYF. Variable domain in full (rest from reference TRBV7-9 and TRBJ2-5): DTGVSQNPRHKITKRGQNVTFRCDPISEHNRLYWYRQTLGQGPEFLTYFQNEAQLEKSRLLSDRFSAERPKGSFSTLEIQRTEQGDSAMYLCASRPRDRGQETQYFGPGTRLLVL.

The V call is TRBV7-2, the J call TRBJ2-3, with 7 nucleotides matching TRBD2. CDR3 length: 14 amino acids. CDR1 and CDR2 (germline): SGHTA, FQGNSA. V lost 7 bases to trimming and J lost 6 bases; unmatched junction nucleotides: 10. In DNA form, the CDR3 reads TGTGCCAGCACCCAACCGGGGGGTGCGGATACGCAGTATTTT. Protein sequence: CASTQPGGADTQYF.

The CDR3 region is CASSQEPGQGADTQYF. CDR3 sequence (DNA): TGCGCCAGCAGCCAAGAACCAGGACAGGGGGCAGATACGCAGTATTTT. The J gene is TRBJ2-3, the V gene TRBV4-3, with TRBD1 identical over 10 bases. V trimming: 0 bases; J trimming: 4 bases; junction bases outside the gene matches: 4. There are 16 residues in the CDR3. CDR1 and CDR2 (germline): LGHNA, YSLEER.

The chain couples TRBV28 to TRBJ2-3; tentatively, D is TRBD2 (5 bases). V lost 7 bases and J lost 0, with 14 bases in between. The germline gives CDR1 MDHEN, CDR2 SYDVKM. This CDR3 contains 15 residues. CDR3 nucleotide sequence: TGTGCCAGCATCTCGGGGAAAAGGAGCACAGATACGCAGTATTTT. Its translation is CASISGKRSTDTQYF.

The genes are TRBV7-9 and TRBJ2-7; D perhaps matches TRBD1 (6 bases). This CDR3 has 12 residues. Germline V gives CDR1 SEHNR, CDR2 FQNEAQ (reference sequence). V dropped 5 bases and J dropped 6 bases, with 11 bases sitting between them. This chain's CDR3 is CASSPQGSEQYF. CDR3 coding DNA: TGTGCCAGCAGCCCCCAGGGGTCCGAGCAGTACTTC. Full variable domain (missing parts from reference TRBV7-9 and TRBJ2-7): DTGVSQNPRHKITKRGQNVTFRCDPISEHNRLYWYRQTLGQGPEFLTYFQNEAQLEKSRLLSDRFSAERPKGSFSTLEIQRTEQGDSAMYLCASSPQGSEQYFGPGTRLTVT.

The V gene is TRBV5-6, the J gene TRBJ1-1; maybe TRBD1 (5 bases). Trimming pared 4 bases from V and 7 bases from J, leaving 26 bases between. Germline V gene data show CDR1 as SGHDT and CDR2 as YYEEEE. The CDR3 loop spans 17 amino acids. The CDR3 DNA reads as TGTGCCAGCAGCGGATCCGGGACTCAATCTAAGTTCGTTGAAGCTTTCTTT. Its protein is CASSGSGTQSKFVEAFF. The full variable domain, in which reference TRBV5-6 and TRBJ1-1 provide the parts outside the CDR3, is DAGVTQSPTHLIKTRGQQVTLRCSPKSGHDTVSWYQQALGQGPQFIFQYYEEEERQRGNFPDRFSGHQFPNYSSELNVNALLLGDSALYLCASSGSGTQSKFVEAFFGQGTRLTVV.

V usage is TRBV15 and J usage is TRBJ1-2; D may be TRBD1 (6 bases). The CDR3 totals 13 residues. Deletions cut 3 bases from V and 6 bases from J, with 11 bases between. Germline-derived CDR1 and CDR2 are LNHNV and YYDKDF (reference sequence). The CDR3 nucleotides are TGTGCCACCAGCAGGGCTACAGGGAATGGCTACACCTTC. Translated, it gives CATSRATGNGYTF.

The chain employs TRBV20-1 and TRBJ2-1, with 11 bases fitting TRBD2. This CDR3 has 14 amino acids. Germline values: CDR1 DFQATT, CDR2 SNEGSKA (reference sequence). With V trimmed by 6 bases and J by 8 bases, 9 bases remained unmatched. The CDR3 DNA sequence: TGCAGTGCGCGTACTAGCGGGAGAGTGTATGAGCAGTTCTTC. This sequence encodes CSARTSGRVYEQFF.

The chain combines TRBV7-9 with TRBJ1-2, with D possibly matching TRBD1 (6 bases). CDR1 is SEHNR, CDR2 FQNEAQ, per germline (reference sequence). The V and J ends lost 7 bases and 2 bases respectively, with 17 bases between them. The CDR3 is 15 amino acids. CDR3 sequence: CASTPEGTSNYGYTF. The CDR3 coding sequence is TGTGCCAGCACCCCCGAGGGGACATCGAACTATGGCTACACCTTC.

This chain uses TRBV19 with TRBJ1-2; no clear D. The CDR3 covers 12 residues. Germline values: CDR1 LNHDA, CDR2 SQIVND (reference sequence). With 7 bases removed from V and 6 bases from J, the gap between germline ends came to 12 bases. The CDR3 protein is CASTEGKDGYTF. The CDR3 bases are TGTGCCAGTACGGAAGGTAAAGATGGCTACACCTTC.

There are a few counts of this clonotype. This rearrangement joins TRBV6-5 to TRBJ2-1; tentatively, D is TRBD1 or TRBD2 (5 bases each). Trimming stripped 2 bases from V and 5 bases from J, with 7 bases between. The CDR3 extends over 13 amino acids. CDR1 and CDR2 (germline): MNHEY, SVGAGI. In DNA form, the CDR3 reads TGTGCCAGCAGTTACGGGGGTAACAATGAGCAGTTCTTC. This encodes CASSYGGNNEQFF.

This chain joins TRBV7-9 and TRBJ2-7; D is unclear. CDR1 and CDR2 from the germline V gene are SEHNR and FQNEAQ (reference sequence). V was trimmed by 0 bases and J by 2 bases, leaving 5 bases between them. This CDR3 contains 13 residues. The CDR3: CASSLALTYEQYF. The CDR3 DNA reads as TGTGCCAGCAGCTTAGCCCTTACCTACGAGCAGTACTTC.

The CDR3, as DNA: TGTGCCAGCAGTTCTGAGGCGGGGTATAGGGCCAACGTCCTGACTTTC. It yields the protein CASSSEAGYRANVLTF. The chain couples TRBV28 to TRBJ2-6, with D possibly being TRBD2 (6 bases). Germline V gene sequence: CDR1 MDHEN, CDR2 SYDVKM. The CDR3 runs to 16 residues. The V end was cut by 4 bases, the J end by 5 bases, with 15 bases between.

CDR3 nucleotides: TGTGCCAGCAGCATATGGGACGGTGAGGGCGAGACCCAGTACTTC. Amino acid sequence: CASSIWDGEGETQYF. This chain joins TRBV7-9 and TRBJ2-5; D assignment may be TRBD1 or TRBD2 (5 bases each). The CDR3 covers 15 residues. Between the trimmed V and J ends, which lost 5 bases and 5 bases, there was a span of 18 bases. The germline V gene encodes CDR1 SEHNR and CDR2 FQNEAQ (reference sequence). Drawing the rest from reference TRBV7-9 and TRBJ2-5, the complete variable domain is DTGVSQNPRHKITKRGQNVTFRCDPISEHNRLYWYRQTLGQGPEFLTYFQNEAQLEKSRLLSDRFSAERPKGSFSTLEIQRTEQGDSAMYLCASSIWDGEGETQYFGPGTRLLVL.

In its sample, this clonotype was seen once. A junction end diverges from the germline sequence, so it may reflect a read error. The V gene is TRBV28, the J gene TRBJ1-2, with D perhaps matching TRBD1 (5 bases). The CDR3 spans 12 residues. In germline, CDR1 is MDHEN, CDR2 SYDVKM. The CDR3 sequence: CASSSELVQVAF. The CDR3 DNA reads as TGTGCCAGCAGTTCCGAGCTCGTACAGGTGGCCTTC.

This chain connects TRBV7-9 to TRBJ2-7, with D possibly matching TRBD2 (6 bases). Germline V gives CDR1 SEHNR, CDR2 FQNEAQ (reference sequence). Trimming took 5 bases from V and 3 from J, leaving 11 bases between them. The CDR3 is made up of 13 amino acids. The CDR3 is CASSPRGGYEQYF. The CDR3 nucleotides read TGTGCCAGCAGCCCTCGGGGAGGCTACGAGCAGTACTTC.

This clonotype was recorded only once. CDR3 protein: CASSLFEGRGVSEQFF. CDR3 DNA: TGTGCCAGCAGCTTGTTTGAAGGCCGTGGGGTTAGTGAGCAGTTCTTC. The chain employs TRBV5-6 and TRBJ2-1; D call uncertain. Germline V CDR1 and CDR2: SGHDT, YYEEEE. V lost 1 base to trimming and J lost 9 bases, with 20 bases between them. The CDR3 is made up of 16 amino acids.

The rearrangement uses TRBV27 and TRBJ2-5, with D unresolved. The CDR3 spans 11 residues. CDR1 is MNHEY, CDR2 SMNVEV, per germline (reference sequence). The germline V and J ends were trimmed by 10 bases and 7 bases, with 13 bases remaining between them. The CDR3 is CATSSWGTQYF. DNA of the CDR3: TGTGCCACCTCGAGCTGGGGGACCCAGTACTTC.

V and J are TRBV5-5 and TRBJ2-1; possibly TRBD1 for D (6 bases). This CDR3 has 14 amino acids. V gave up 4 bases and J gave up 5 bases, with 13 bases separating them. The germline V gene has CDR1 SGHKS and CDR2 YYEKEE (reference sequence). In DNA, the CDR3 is TGTGCCAGCAGCCCGCACAGGGCGAACAATGAGCAGTTCTTC. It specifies CASSPHRANNEQFF.

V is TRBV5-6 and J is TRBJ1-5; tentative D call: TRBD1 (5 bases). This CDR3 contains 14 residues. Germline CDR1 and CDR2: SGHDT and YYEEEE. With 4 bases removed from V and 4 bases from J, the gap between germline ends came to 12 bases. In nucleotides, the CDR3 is TGTGCCAGCAGCCTTATGGAGGGGAATCAGCCCCAGCATTTT. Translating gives CASSLMEGNQPQHF.

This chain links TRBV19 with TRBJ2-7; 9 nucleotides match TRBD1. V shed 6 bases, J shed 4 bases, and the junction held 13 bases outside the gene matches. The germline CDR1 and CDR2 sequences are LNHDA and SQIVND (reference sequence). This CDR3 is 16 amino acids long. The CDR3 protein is CASSLAGTGSAYEQYF. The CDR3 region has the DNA TGTGCCAGTAGCCTAGCCGGGACAGGGTCAGCGTACGAGCAGTACTTC.

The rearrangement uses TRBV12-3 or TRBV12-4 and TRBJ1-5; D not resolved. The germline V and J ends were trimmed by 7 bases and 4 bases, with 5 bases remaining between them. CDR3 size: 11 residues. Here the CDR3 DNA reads TGTGCCAGCACCATTAATCAGCCCCAGCATTTT. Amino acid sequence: CASTINQPQHF.

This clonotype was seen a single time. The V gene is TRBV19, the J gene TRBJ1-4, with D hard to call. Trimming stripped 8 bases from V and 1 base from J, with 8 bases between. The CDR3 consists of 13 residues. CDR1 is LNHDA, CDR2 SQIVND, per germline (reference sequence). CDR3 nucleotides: TGTGCCAGTTCCGGAAGAACTAATGAAAAACTGTTTTTT. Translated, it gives CASSGRTNEKLFF.

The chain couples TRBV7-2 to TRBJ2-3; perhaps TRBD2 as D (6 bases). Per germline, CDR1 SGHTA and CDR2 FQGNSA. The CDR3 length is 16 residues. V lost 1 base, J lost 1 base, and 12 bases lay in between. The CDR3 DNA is TGTGCCAGCAGCTTAGTTGGCAGGAGGGGCACAGATACGCAGTATTTT. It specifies CASSLVGRRGTDTQYF.